This T cell receptor beta chain is from a study of spatial heterogeneity in lung cancer (dated by TCRdb to about 2019). Looking at the study overall: More beta-chain than alpha-chain transcripts were consistently detected, likely reflecting higher beta-chain transcript abundance. Both alpha and beta chains were TCR-sequenced in approximately 200 tumor regions, fewer than 80 matched nontumor lung samples and around 50 PBMC samples obtained at surgery. Nonsynonymous mutation counts, determined by whole-exome sequencing of tumor tissue, were related to TCR repertoire features. The study quantitatively compared TCR alpha and beta repertoires across multiple tumor regions, matched nontumor lung and blood in non-small cell lung cancer. In the raw uncorrected reads, each unique combination of TCR and UMI appeared more than ten times on average.

This clonotype was picked up many times. It has no known antigen specificity. One base away there is no much larger clone; base qualities are not given. Reading the germline V gene (reference sequence) gives CDR1 DFQATT and CDR2 SNEGSKA. The CDR3 spans 16 residues, from the cysteine through the phenylalanine. Only CDR3 DNA is held: 48 bases, read in frame from base 1. The V end loses 0 bases and the J end loses 5 bases, and a stretch of 17 bases separates them. Libraries came from 5' RACE. The sequencing machine was a NextSeq 500. To allow correction of PCR and sequencing errors, the TCR library protocol tagged every TCR cDNA molecule with a unique molecular identifier. The paper's processing steps were these. Decombinator tools were used for TCR identification, UMI-based error correction and CDR3 extraction. Expanded TCRs were defined as those above a frequency of 2 per 1,000, corresponding to the top 1% of the tumor frequency distribution. Each repertoire was subsampled 100 times to 5,000 TCRs, after which Renyi diversity was computed with the R vegan package. CDR3 similarity networks were built from amino acid triplet string-kernel similarity, with CDR3s being connected when pairwise similarity was above 0.82. The public reads were reprocessed in TCRdb via fastp at Q25 and MiXCR, keeping in-frame beta chains. Each CDR3 protein appears once, grouped with its most common genes and DNA. The V and J calls reflect TCRdb's pipeline rather than the authors' work. Within this sample are 95,000 or so distinct CDR3 sequences, with around 8.6% of them counted one time only. 6.9% of the sample belongs to the ten largest clones.

Sample time point, as interpreted from the label and publication: sample taken at primary tumor resection. Whole RNA extracted from tumor and nontumor lung tissue, or from cryopreserved PBMC samples, was used for TCR sequencing without cell sorting. Donors were about 70 patients with early-stage, untreated non-small cell lung cancer from the lung TRACERx cohort. A patient was chosen for TCR sequencing only when enough RNA was available from at least two tumor regions. Overall study outcomes, separate from this receptor: Ubiquitous expanded tumor TCRs were detected in blood more often at tumor resection than at routine follow-up. Additional single-cell paired TCR alpha and beta sequencing was considered necessary to confirm, at a functional level, the hypothesis that regional TCRs recognize regional mutations.

The receptor comes from a male donor with early-stage non-small cell lung cancer. This specimen consisted of PBMCs, obtained at surgery. This receptor chain uses TRBV20-1 and TRBJ2-4; the D gene cannot be resolved beyond TRBD1 or TRBD2, each matching 6 bases. The CDR3 has the sequence CSARDDGRDNQNIQYF. The DNA sequence reads TGCAGTGCTAGAGATGATGGGCGGGACAATCAAAACATTCAGTACTTC.